Listed here are 20 T cell receptor beta chains from one sample, sequenced in a study of beta chain features in type 1 diabetes. The authors reverse transcribed all of the isolated RNA, so sequencing captured expressed TCRB transcripts. The protocol was immunoSEQ multiplex PCR, while the TCRdb copy is restricted to in-frame clones and leaves out a portion. The profile shows 150,000 to 200,000 clones, approximately 9% of them singletons. The sequenced sample was central memory CD4+ T cells from blood. The receptor source for this set is a woman younger than 30 in good health.

The table lists this clone with a few counts. The rearrangement uses TRBV11-3 and TRBJ2-5; 7 nucleotides line up with TRBD2. The CDR3 runs 15 residues. Germline V gene data show CDR1 as SGHNT and CDR2 as YENEEA. The V segment lost 2 bases and the J segment 2 bases; nucleotides outside the gene matches: 5. CDR3 nucleotide sequence: TGTGCCAGCAGCTTACGCCCCGGGAGGCAAGAGACCCAGTACTTC. Protein: CASSLRPGRQETQYF.

This clone was detected a few times. The rearrangement links TRBV5-1 to TRBJ2-1, with 10 bases that match TRBD2. Per germline, CDR1 SGHRS and CDR2 YFSETQ. The V gene end was trimmed by 1 base and the J gene end by 2 bases; junction bases not matched to a gene: 9. This CDR3 region has 18 residues. Written as DNA, the CDR3 is TGCGCCAGCAGCTTGACAGCTAGCGGGGGCCTTACCTACAATGAGCAGTTCTTC. Encoded protein: CASSLTASGGLTYNEQFF.

The V and J genes are TRBV7-2 and TRBJ1-2; a weak D match, TRBD1 (6 bases). The CDR3 sequence is 14 residues long. CDR1 is SGHTA and CDR2 is FQGNSA in the germline V gene. V dropped 5 bases and J dropped 4 bases, with 14 bases sitting between them. The CDR3 nucleotides are TGTGCCAGCAGCAAAGGGGGGGTGTCCTATGGCTACACCTTC. Its protein is CASSKGGVSYGYTF.

This clone was detected ten times or more. V usage is TRBV29-1 and J usage is TRBJ2-1, with TRBD2 matching over 9 bases. This CDR3 comprises 14 residues. With V trimmed by 4 bases and J by 6 bases, 7 bases remained unmatched. CDR1 is SQVTM and CDR2 is ANQGSEA in the germline V gene. The CDR3 nucleotides are TGCAGCGTTGCAGAACTAGCGGGCCGCAATGAGCAGTTCTTC. Translation gives CSVAELAGRNEQFF.

The V gene is TRBV11-2, the J gene TRBJ2-7; 9 bases line up with TRBD2. Trimming took 3 bases from V and 3 from J; bases not matched to a gene: 9. CDR1 SGHAT and CDR2 FQNNGV come from the germline V gene. This CDR3 has 16 amino acids. CDR3 sequence reads: CASSFGGASGVYEQYF. As DNA, the CDR3 is TGTGCCAGCAGCTTTGGTGGGGCTAGCGGGGTCTACGAGCAGTACTTC.

This clone was detected a few times. The rearrangement joins TRBV10-3 to TRBJ2-5, with 7 positions matching TRBD2. Trimming removed 0 bases from V and 5 bases from J; junction bases left unmatched: 6. Germline CDR1 reads ENHRY; CDR2 reads SYGVKD. This CDR3 contains 15 residues. CDR3 sequence reads: CAISESGGREETQYF. In nucleotides, the CDR3 is TGTGCCATCAGTGAGTCGGGAGGGAGGGAGGAGACCCAGTACTTC.

This sequence joins TRBV13 and TRBJ1-6; no reliable D call. Trimming removed 0 bases at V and 0 bases at J, with 6 bases between. The germline V gene has CDR1 PRHDT and CDR2 FYEKMQ (reference sequence). This CDR3 contains 16 residues. The CDR3 region is CASSLGPSSYNSPLHF. CDR3 nucleotides: TGTGCCAGCAGCTTAGGGCCGAGCTCCTATAATTCACCCCTCCACTTT.

CDR3: CASSYDRGGYGYTF. DNA of the CDR3: TGTGCCAGCAGCTACGACAGGGGAGGCTATGGCTACACCTTC. This chain connects TRBV7-9 to TRBJ1-2; 8 nucleotides agree with TRBD1. Germline V gene lookup returns CDR1 SEHNR and CDR2 FQNEAQ (reference sequence). The CDR3 has 14 residues. J lost 4 bases, V lost 4 bases, and 5 bases had no gene match.

This clone appeared a few times. V gene TRBV7-2 combines with J gene TRBJ1-5; TRBD1 is a possible D gene (5 bases). The CDR3 runs 13 residues. Between the trimmed V and J ends, which lost 4 bases and 7 bases, there was a span of 11 bases. CDR1 is SGHTA, CDR2 FQGNSA, per germline. CDR3 coding DNA: TGTGCCAGCAGCTCCCAGGGAAGGCAGCCCCAGCATTTT. It translates to CASSSQGRQPQHF.

CDR3 nucleotides: TGTGCCAGCAGTCGTGGCAGAAACTATGGCTACACCTTC. It yields the protein CASSRGRNYGYTF. The chain couples TRBV6-5 to TRBJ1-2, with no clear D. Per the germline V gene, CDR1 is MNHEY and CDR2 is SVGAGI. V was pared by 5 bases and J by 2 bases, with 9 bases between. The length of the CDR3 is 13 residues.

The chain carries TRBV4-3 and TRBJ2-5; TRBD2 matches at 11 bases. The CDR3 has 17 amino acids. V shed 1 base, J shed 3 bases, and the junction held 7 bases outside the gene matches. Germline V gene sequence: CDR1 LGHNA, CDR2 YSLEER. CDR3 protein: CASSQGITSGGKETQYF. The CDR3 nucleotides read TGCGCCAGCAGCCAAGGAATCACTAGCGGGGGAAAAGAGACCCAGTACTTC.

This clone was counted between two and nine times. The chain recombines TRBV7-9 with TRBJ2-1, with TRBD2 identical over 7 bases. The CDR3 loop spans 15 amino acids. V lost 4 bases to trimming and J lost 0 bases; unmatched junction nucleotides: 3. CDR1 is SEHNR and CDR2 is FQNEAQ in the germline V gene (reference sequence). CDR3 amino acids: CASSSRTSSYNEQFF. CDR3 DNA sequence: TGTGCCAGCAGCTCACGGACTAGCTCCTACAATGAGCAGTTCTTC.

This chain connects TRBV14 to TRBJ2-7, with a weak D call TRBD1 (5 bases). V lost 1 base and J lost 2, with 9 bases in between. Germline-derived CDR1 and CDR2 are SGHDN and FVKESK. The CDR3 extends over 14 amino acids. CDR3 bases: TGTGCCAGCAGCCAAGGACAGTCCACCTACGAGCAGTACTTC. Residues: CASSQGQSTYEQYF.

DNA for the CDR3: TGTGCCAGCAGCCCTGACCGGGGACAGGGGTATGGCTACACCTTC. Translating it yields CASSPDRGQGYGYTF. The chain links TRBV5-4 to TRBJ1-2; TRBD1 matches at 10 bases. V lost 4 bases and J lost 5; bases outside the gene matches: 8. The CDR3 has 15 amino acids. Germline CDR1 and CDR2: SGHNT and YYREEE (reference sequence).

This chain uses TRBV20-1 with TRBJ2-7; possible D gene TRBD2, 6 bases. The CDR3 has 11 residues. Trimming took 6 bases from V and 6 from J, leaving 12 bases between them. Germline V CDR1 and CDR2: DFQATT, SNEGSKA (reference sequence). DNA for the CDR3: TGCAGTGCCACATTGCGGGGCGAGCAGTACTTC. It translates to CSATLRGEQYF.

The sample holds a few counts of this clone. This chain connects TRBV6-1 to TRBJ1-1; D gene uncertain. This CDR3 is built from 15 residues. V lost 0 bases and J 5 bases, leaving 13 bases between the germline ends. Per the germline V gene, CDR1 is MNHNS and CDR2 is SASEGT. The CDR3 sequence is CASSEASSGSTEAFF. CDR3 DNA sequence: TGTGCCAGCAGTGAAGCGAGTAGCGGGAGTACTGAAGCTTTCTTT.

The chain joins TRBV5-4 to TRBJ2-1; TRBD2 matches 9 bases. The V gene's germline CDR1 is SGHNT and CDR2 YYREEE (reference sequence). V lost 2 bases to trimming and J lost 8 bases; unmatched junction nucleotides: 14. CDR3 length: 17 amino acids. Written as DNA, the CDR3 is TGTGCCAGCAGCTTTCAGTATAGCGGGAGCTTCGAGGATGAGCAGTTCTTC. Its protein product is CASSFQYSGSFEDEQFF.

In its sample, this clone was seen many times. The J gene is TRBJ2-1, the V gene TRBV5-1, with D perhaps matching TRBD1 (6 bases). Trimming left V 0 bases short and J 10 bases short, with 11 bases between. This CDR3 region has 13 residues. Germline V lookup: CDR1 SGHRS, CDR2 YFSETQ. CDR3: CASSLGLGGEQFF. CDR3 DNA sequence: TGCGCCAGCAGCTTGGGCCTAGGGGGAGAGCAGTTCTTC.

The rearrangement uses TRBV19 and TRBJ2-3; tentative D call: TRBD1 (6 bases). The length of the CDR3 is 15 residues. V was pared by 6 bases and J by 0 bases, with 13 bases between. Germline V CDR1 and CDR2: LNHDA, SQIVND (reference sequence). The CDR3 region is CASRTQGSSTDTQYF. The CDR3 DNA follows: TGTGCCAGTAGAACCCAGGGGAGTAGCACAGATACGCAGTATTTT.

This clone turned up a few times. The chain links TRBV7-6 to TRBJ2-7, with 12 bases aligning to TRBD2. Per germline, CDR1 SGHVS and CDR2 FNYEAQ. This CDR3 spans 19 amino acids. V shed 4 bases and J 5 bases; nucleotides not matched to a gene: 18. CDR3 in DNA: TGTGCCAGCAGCTCACTACGGACTAGCGGGACCGCCTTTGTAAACGAGCAGTACTTC. It encodes CASSSLRTSGTAFVNEQYF.